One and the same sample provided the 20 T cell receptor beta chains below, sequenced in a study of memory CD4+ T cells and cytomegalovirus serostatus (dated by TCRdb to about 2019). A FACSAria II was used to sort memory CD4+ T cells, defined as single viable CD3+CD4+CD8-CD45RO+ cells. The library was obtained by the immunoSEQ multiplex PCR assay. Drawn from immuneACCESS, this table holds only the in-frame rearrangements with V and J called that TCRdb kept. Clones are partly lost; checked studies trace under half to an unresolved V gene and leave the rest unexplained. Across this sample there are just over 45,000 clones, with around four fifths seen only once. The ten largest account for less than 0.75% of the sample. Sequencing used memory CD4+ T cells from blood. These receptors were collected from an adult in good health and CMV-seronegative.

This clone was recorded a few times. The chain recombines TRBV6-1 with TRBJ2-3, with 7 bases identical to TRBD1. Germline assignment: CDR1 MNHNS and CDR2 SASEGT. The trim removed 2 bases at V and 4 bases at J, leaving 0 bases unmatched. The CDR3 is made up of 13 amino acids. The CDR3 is CASSEQGADTQYF. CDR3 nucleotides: TGTGCCAGCAGTGAACAGGGGGCAGATACGCAGTATTTT.

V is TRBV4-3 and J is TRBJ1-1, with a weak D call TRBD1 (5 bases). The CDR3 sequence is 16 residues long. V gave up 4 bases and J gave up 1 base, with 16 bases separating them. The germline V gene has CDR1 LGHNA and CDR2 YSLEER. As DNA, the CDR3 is TGCGCCAGCAGCCCAAACGGGGGAGGATCGAACACTGAAGCTTTCTTT. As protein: CASSPNGGGSNTEAFF.

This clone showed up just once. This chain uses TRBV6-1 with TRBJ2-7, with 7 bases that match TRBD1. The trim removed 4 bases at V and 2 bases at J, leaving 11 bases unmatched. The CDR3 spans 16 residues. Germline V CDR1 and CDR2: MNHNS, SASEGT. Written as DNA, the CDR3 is TGTGCCAGCAGTGTGGCGCCGGGACAGTCGACCTACGAGCAGTACTTC. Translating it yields CASSVAPGQSTYEQYF.

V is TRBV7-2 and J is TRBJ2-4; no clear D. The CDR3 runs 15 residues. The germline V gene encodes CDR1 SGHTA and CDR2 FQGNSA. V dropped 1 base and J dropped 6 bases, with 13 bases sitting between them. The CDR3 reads CASSLEWGFGNIQYF. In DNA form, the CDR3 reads TGTGCCAGCAGCTTAGAGTGGGGTTTCGGAAACATTCAGTACTTC. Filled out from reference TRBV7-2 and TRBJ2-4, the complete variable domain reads GAGVSQSPSNKVTEKGKDVELRCDPISGHTALYWYRQSLGQGLEFLIYFQGNSAPDKSGLPSDRFSAERTGGSVSTLTIQRTQQEDSAVYLCASSLEWGFGNIQYFGAGTRLSVL.

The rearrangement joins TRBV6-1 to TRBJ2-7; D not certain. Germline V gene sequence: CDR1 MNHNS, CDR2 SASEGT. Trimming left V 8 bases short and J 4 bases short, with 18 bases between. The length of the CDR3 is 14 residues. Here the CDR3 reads CASVPTAGRYEQYF. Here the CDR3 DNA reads TGTGCCAGCGTGCCGACCGCCGGGCGGTACGAGCAGTACTTC.

CDR3 sequence reads: CASSATQGFGETQYF. The CDR3 bases are TGCGCCAGCAGCGCGACGCAGGGCTTCGGAGAGACCCAGTACTTC. The V gene is TRBV5-1, the J gene TRBJ2-5; maybe TRBD1 (5 bases). The germline V and J ends were trimmed by 4 bases and 4 bases, with 17 bases remaining between them. The CDR3 loop spans 15 amino acids. Germline CDR1 reads SGHRS; CDR2 reads YFSETQ.

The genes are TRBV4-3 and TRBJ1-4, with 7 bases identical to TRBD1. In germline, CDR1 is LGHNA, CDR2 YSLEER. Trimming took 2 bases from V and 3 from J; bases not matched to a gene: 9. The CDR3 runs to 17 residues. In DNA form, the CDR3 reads TGCGCCAGCAGCCAAACGACAGGGCGGGTAGCTAATGAAAAACTGTTTTTT. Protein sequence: CASSQTTGRVANEKLFF.

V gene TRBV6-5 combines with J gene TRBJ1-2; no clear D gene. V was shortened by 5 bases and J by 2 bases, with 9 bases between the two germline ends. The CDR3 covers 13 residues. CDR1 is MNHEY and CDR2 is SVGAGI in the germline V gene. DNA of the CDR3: TGTGCCAGCAGTCGAGGGCAGAACTATGGCTACACCTTC. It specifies CASSRGQNYGYTF.

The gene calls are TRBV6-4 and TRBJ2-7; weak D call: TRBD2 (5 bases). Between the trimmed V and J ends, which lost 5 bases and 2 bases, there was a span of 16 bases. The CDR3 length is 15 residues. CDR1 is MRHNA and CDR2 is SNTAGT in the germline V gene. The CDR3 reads CASSQKGRVAYEQYF. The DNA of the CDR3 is TGTGCCAGCAGTCAGAAAGGGCGGGTAGCCTACGAGCAGTACTTC.

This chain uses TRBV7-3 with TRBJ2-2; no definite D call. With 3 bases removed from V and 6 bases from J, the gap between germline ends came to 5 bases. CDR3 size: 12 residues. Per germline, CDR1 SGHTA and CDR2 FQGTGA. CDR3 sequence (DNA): TGTGCCAGCAGCTTTGCACCCGGGGAGCTGTTTTTT. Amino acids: CASSFAPGELFF.

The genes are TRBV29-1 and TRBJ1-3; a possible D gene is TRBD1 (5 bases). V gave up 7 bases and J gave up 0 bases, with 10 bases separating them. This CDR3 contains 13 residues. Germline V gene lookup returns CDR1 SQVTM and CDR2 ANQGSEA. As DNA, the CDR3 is TGCAGCGGGGGGACGGGCTCTGGAAACACCATATATTTT. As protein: CSGGTGSGNTIYF. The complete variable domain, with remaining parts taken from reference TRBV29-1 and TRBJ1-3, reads SAVISQKPSRDICQRGTSLTIQCQVDSQVTMMFWYRQQPGQSLTLIATANQGSEATYESGFVIDKFPISRPNLTFSTLTVSNMSPEDSSIYLCSGGTGSGNTIYFGEGSWLTVV.

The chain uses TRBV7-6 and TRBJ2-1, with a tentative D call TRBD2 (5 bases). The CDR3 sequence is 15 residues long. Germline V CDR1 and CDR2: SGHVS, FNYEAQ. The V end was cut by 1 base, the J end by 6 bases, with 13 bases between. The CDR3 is CASSLVEGEGNEQFF. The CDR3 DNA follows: TGTGCCAGCAGCTTAGTAGAGGGTGAGGGCAATGAGCAGTTCTTC.

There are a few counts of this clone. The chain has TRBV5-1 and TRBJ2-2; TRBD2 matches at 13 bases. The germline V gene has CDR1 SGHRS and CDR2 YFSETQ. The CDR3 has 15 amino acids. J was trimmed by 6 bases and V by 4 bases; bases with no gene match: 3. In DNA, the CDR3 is TGCGCCAGCAGCCACACTAGCGGGGGGGCCGGGGAGCTGTTTTTT. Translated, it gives CASSHTSGGAGELFF.

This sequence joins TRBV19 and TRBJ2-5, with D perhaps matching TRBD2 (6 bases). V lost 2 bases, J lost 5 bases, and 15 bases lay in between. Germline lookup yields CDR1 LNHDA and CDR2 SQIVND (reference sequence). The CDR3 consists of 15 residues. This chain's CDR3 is CASSIQRVAGETQYF. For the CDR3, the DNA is TGTGCCAGTAGTATACAGAGGGTGGCGGGGGAGACCCAGTACTTC.

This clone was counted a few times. CDR3 region: CASSWLGGTNYGYTF. As DNA, the CDR3 is TGTGCCAGCAGCTGGCTAGGAGGGACTAACTATGGCTACACCTTC. This chain links TRBV5-6 with TRBJ1-2; D gene unclear. CDR1 and CDR2 from the germline V gene are SGHDT and YYEEEE. This CDR3 comprises 15 residues. Trimming pared 3 bases from V and 0 bases from J, leaving 12 bases between.

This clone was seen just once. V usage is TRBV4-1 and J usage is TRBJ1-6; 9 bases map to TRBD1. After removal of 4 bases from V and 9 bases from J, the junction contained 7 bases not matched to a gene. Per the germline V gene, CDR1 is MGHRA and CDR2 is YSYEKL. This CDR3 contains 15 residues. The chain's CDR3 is CASSPGTGSGSPLHF. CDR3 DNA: TGCGCCAGCAGCCCGGGGACAGGGTCGGGTTCACCCCTCCACTTT.

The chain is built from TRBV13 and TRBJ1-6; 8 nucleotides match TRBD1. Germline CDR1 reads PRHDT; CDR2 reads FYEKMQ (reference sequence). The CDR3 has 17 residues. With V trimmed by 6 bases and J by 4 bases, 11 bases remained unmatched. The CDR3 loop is CASRERTGLYYNSPLHF. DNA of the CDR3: TGTGCCAGCAGGGAACGGACAGGGCTCTATTATAATTCACCCCTCCACTTT.

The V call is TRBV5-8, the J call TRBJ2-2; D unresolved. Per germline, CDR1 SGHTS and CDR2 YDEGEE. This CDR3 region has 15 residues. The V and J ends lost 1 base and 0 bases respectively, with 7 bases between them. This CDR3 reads CASSLPRANTGELFF. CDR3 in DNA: TGTGCCAGCAGCTTGCCACGAGCGAACACCGGGGAGCTGTTTTTT.

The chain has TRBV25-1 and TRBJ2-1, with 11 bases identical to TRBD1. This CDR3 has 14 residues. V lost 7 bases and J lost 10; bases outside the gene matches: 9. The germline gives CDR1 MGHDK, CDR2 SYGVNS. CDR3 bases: TGTGCCAGCAAAGGACAGGGGGCGCGGGGCGAGCAGTTCTTC. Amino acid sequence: CASKGQGARGEQFF.

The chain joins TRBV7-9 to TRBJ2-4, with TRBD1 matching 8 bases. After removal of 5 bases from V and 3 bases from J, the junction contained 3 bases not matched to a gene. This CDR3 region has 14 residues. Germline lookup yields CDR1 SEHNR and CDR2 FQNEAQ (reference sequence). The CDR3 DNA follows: TGTGCCAGCAGCGAGACAGGGGTCAAAAACATTCAGTACTTC. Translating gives CASSETGVKNIQYF.